The present T cell receptor (beta chain) was sequenced within a study of blood T cell repertoires in COVID-19 (dated by TCRdb to 2020 to 2021). Study-level background: Collaborator samples came from the United States, Italy and Spain and covered acute and convalescent phases of COVID-19. Where available, HLA class I and class II types were obtained from metadata supplied by the sample provider rather than from assay-based typing. The samples were drawn from two sources: the first 160 participants of the ongoing ImmuneRACE study, and 1,000 to 1,500 subjects contributed by 6 global collaborators. Nearly every sample came with metadata listing a de-identified subject ID, COVID-19 status, age in years and sex. The repertoires were made available in a free public database intended to serve as a resource for research on the immune response to SARS-CoV-2. Deeply sampled blood TCRbeta repertoires from subjects exposed to, actively infected with, or recovered from COVID-19 were included in the dataset. The prospective study material was composed of cDNA or gDNA derived from T cells, B-cell-depleted T cells, or PBMCs. The paper as a whole reports these results and caveats: The amount of clinical and demographic metadata varied by source and participant and was provided uncurated.

TCRbeta CDR3 regions were amplified from genomic DNA using the immunoSEQ Assay, a bias-controlled multiplex PCR. Under the source paper's analysis protocol: Within the assay, amplification of reference gene primers was used to estimate how many nucleated cells each sample contained. To quantify the absolute abundance of each unique TCRbeta CDR3 rearrangement, sequence reads were collapsed and filtered. Productive Simpson clonality was computed per sample as the square root of Simpson's diversity index over productive rearrangements. TCRdb took this table from immuneACCESS and kept in-frame rearrangements with V and J called. Such tables lack part of the clones; where checked against another copy, unresolved V genes explain under half of the gap, and the rest is unexplained. That table is the source of V, J and clone size, and D and trimming were worked out from the DNA. This sample gives about 180,000 clones in total; about 85% of them show up just once. The ten most abundant clones make up approximately 6.9% of the sample.

One collaborating source in Seattle enrolled patients during active infection and followed them longitudinally through the course of disease. The collaborating institutions used their own protocols to collect whole blood in K2EDTA tubes. For TCRbeta analysis, collaborators shipped samples as frozen whole blood, isolated PBMCs, or DNA extracted from either of those sample types. CDR1 and CDR2 (LNHDA, SQIVND) derive from the germline V gene (reference sequence). Germline trimming: 4 bases from V, 8 bases from J; junction bases outside gene matches: 13. The CDR3 contains 15 residues, cysteine and phenylalanine counted. The retained sequence is limited to the CDR3, 45 bases, with the frame set at the first base. A note on this clone: The antigen this receptor binds is unknown. No base qualities exist here, and no much larger clone lies one base off it.

The source is a man aged 80 or over with COVID-19, enrolled during active disease. Sequencing input: peripheral blood. In this chain, TRBV19 is recombined with TRBJ1-2; the junction holds 7 bases that match TRBD1. The encoded CDR3 is CASSTGTAGMKGYTF. The nucleotide sequence reads as follows: TGTGCCAGTAGTACAGGGACAGCCGGCATGAAGGGCTACACCTTC.